A selection of T cell receptor beta chains follows, all from one sample in a study of T-cell memory formation after mild COVID-19. MiXCR, run by TCRdb on the 5' RACE reads, gives a single entry per CDR3 protein. The profile shows hundreds of thousands of distinct CDR3 sequences, around 8% of them singletons. The sequenced sample consisted of PBMCs or a T cell subset sorted from them (not recorded which). The receptors here all came from a man younger than 30 who had mild COVID-19 (a few samples of this study predate the infection). Cell type and time point are not known. Both conserved end residues are part of each CDR3. The D gene is left open where the match is weak. Only part of the rows carry a size: once, few, many, or a class if the clone is expanded.

v_gene	d_gene	abundance	j_gene	CDR3aa	CDR3nt
TRBV7-3	-	-	TRBJ2-5	CASSTRGLETQYF	TGTGCCAGCAGCACCAGGGGTCTGGAGACCCAGTACTTC
TRBV18	TRBD2	-	TRBJ2-3	CASSPISGGATIGTQYF	TGTGCCAGCTCTCCCATTAGCGGGGGCGCGACGATAGGTACGCAGTATTTT
TRBV5-1	-	-	TRBJ1-2	CASSLAQGGGYTF	TGCGCCAGCAGCTTGGCCCAAGGAGGAGGCTACACCTTC
TRBV7-3	TRBD2	many	TRBJ2-1	CASSPQGGGPKKYNEQFF	TGTGCCAGCAGCCCTCAAGGCGGGGGGCCAAAGAAATACAATGAGCAGTTCTTC
TRBV20-1	TRBD1	few	TRBJ2-1	CSATHPGTGGNEQFF	TGCAGTGCTACCCACCCGGGGACAGGGGGAAATGAGCAGTTCTTC
TRBV12-3/TRBV12-4	-	many	TRBJ2-2	CASSPRVVGDQRELFF	TGTGCCAGCAGTCCAAGAGTCGTGGGGGATCAAAGGGAGCTGTTTTTT
TRBV5-1	TRBD1	few	TRBJ1-6	CASNPGQGGSPLHF	TGCGCCAGCAATCCGGGACAGGGTGGTTCACCCCTCCACTTT
TRBV7-2	-	-	TRBJ1-1	CASSYTTLNTEAFF	TGTGCCAGCAGCTATACAACCCTGAACACTGAAGCTTTCTTT
TRBV7-9	-	-	TRBJ1-2	CASSPRGGDGYTF	TGTGCCAGCAGCCCAAGGGGAGGCGATGGCTACACCTTC
TRBV5-1	-	many	TRBJ2-5	CASSLNQRMQEETQYF	TGCGCCAGCAGCTTGAATCAGAGGATGCAGGAGGAGACCCAGTACTTC
TRBV9	-	few	TRBJ2-3	CASNLTDTQYF	TGTGCCAGCAACCTCACAGATACGCAGTATTTT
TRBV12-3/TRBV12-4	TRBD1	many	TRBJ2-7	CASNFGQGPNEQYF	TGTGCCAGCAATTTCGGACAGGGGCCAAACGAGCAGTACTTC
TRBV12-3/TRBV12-4	TRBD1	-	TRBJ1-1	CASSGTGTALGAEAFF	TGTGCCAGCAGCGGAACCGGGACAGCCCTAGGCGCTGAAGCTTTCTTT
TRBV7-2	-	many	TRBJ2-3	CASSFGYYTDTQYF	TGTGCCAGCAGCTTCGGTTATTACACAGATACGCAGTATTTT
TRBV20-1	TRBD1	few	TRBJ2-7	CSADRDRDYEQYF	TGCAGCGCAGACCGGGACAGGGACTACGAGCAGTACTTC
TRBV27	-	-	TRBJ2-3	CASSPGPGYTDTQYF	TGTGCCAGCAGCCCGGGCCCCGGGTACACAGATACGCAGTATTTT
TRBV15	TRBD1	few	TRBJ1-6	CATSSGTGLGSPLHF	TGTGCCACCAGCAGTGGGACAGGGCTAGGGTCACCCCTCCACTTT
TRBV5-1	-	many	TRBJ2-2	CASREARNTGELFF	TGCGCCAGCAGGGAGGCCAGAAACACCGGGGAGCTGTTTTTT
TRBV2	TRBD1	-	TRBJ1-5	CASSVQGFQPQHF	TGTGCCAGCAGTGTACAGGGGTTTCAGCCCCAGCATTTT
TRBV6-5	TRBD1	few	TRBJ1-4	CASSYSQGDLLFF	TGTGCCAGCAGTTACTCGCAGGGGGATTTACTGTTTTTT
TRBV24-1	TRBD1	few	TRBJ1-5	CATRSVGTGEYSNQPQHF	TGTGCCACCCGGTCGGTCGGGACAGGGGAATATAGCAATCAGCCCCAGCATTTT
TRBV18	-	many	TRBJ2-5	CASSGEGVWEETQYF	TGTGCCAGCTCAGGCGAGGGGGTCTGGGAAGAGACCCAGTACTTC
TRBV20-1	-	many	TRBJ1-6	CSVNPGNVSPLHF	TGCAGTGTCAACCCAGGGAACGTCTCACCCCTCCACTTT
TRBV11-2	-	few	TRBJ2-7	CASSSGTAAIYEQYF	TGTGCCAGCAGCTCCGGGACGGCTGCCATCTACGAGCAGTACTTC
TRBV15	TRBD1	few	TRBJ1-5	CATSRPGTGANQPQHF	TGTGCCACCAGCAGGCCCGGGACAGGGGCTAATCAGCCCCAGCATTTT
TRBV7-9	-	-	TRBJ2-3	CASSLVRGTDTQYF	TGTGCCAGCAGCTTAGTAAGGGGAACAGATACGCAGTATTTT
TRBV7-3	-	few	TRBJ2-3	CASSLGLTDGTDTQYF	TGTGCCAGCAGCCTTGGACTTACCGACGGGACAGATACGCAGTATTTT
TRBV2	-	-	TRBJ2-1	CASSESGENEQFF	TGTGCCAGCAGTGAGTCGGGGGAGAATGAGCAGTTCTTC
TRBV6-6	-	-	TRBJ1-3	CASTGNTIYF	TGTGCCAGCACTGGAAACACCATATATTTT
TRBV7-2	TRBD2	many	TRBJ2-1	CASSSRQASLAGSRASYNEQFF	TGTGCCAGCAGCTCCAGACAGGCAAGTCTAGCGGGTTCACGGGCCTCCTACAATGAGCAGTTCTTC
TRBV12-3/TRBV12-4	-	many	TRBJ1-1	CASSHDTGTNTEAFF	TGTGCCAGCAGTCACGACACTGGCACGAACACTGAAGCTTTCTTT
TRBV5-1	TRBD2	many	TRBJ2-1	CASSLDGSGGVEQFF	TGCGCCAGCAGCTTGGATGGTAGCGGGGGGGTTGAGCAGTTCTTC
TRBV5-1	-	few	TRBJ1-4	CASSFFGVELFF	TGCGCCAGCAGCTTCTTTGGGGTCGAACTGTTTTTT
TRBV20-1	TRBD2	-	TRBJ2-1	CSARELVAGGYNEQFF	TGCAGTGCTAGAGAGCTAGTAGCGGGGGGCTACAATGAGCAGTTCTTC
TRBV15	TRBD1	few	TRBJ2-1	CATSLKQGYRGTNEQFF	TGTGCCACCAGCTTAAAACAGGGGTATCGGGGAACCAATGAGCAGTTCTTC
TRBV12-3/TRBV12-4	TRBD2	few	TRBJ2-5	CASSLASSGGLYQETQYF	TGTGCCAGCAGTTTAGCGTCTAGCGGGGGGCTGTACCAAGAGACCCAGTACTTC
TRBV4-1	TRBD1	-	TRBJ1-4	CASRQTGQGRGLFF	TGCGCCAGCAGGCAGACAGGGCAAGGGAGGGGACTGTTTTTT
TRBV18	-	few	TRBJ1-2	CASSPETGSYGYTF	TGTGCCAGCTCACCAGAGACGGGGAGCTATGGCTACACCTTC
TRBV20-1	-	-	TRBJ2-2	CSAQTGEGAGELFF	TGCAGTGCTCAGACAGGGGAGGGGGCCGGGGAGCTGTTTTTT
TRBV7-9	-	few	TRBJ2-7	CASSLVDSSYEQYF	TGTGCCAGCAGCTTAGTCGACAGTTCCTACGAGCAGTACTTC
TRBV6-1	TRBD1	-	TRBJ2-3	CASSEATGVDTQYF	TGTGCCAGCAGTGAAGCGACAGGGGTAGATACGCAGTATTTT
TRBV7-9	TRBD1	few	TRBJ1-1	CASSFTEGAEAFF	TGTGCCAGCAGCTTTACCGAGGGGGCGGAAGCTTTCTTT
TRBV7-2	TRBD2	few	TRBJ2-1	CASSLGLAGGQGVQFF	TGTGCCAGCAGCTTAGGACTAGCGGGGGGCCAAGGGGTGCAGTTCTTC
TRBV19	-	few	TRBJ2-1	CAVQGGRNEQFF	TGTGCCGTTCAGGGGGGCCGCAATGAGCAGTTCTTC
TRBV7-9	TRBD2	-	TRBJ2-3	CASSPGTSYGADTQYF	TGTGCCAGCAGCCCTGGGACTAGCTACGGGGCAGATACGCAGTATTTT
TRBV6-5	TRBD1	-	TRBJ1-1	CASTLTGGARAFF	TGTGCCAGCACTCTCACAGGGGGTGCAAGAGCTTTCTTT
TRBV3-1	TRBD1	many	TRBJ2-2	CASSQGTGATGELFF	TGTGCCAGCAGCCAAGGAACAGGGGCCACCGGGGAGCTGTTTTTT
TRBV24-1	-	-	TRBJ2-3	CATRSRSTDTQYF	TGTGCCACCAGGTCGCGTAGCACAGATACGCAGTATTTT
TRBV7-3	-	few	TRBJ2-6	CASSLRQAGANVLTF	TGTGCCAGCAGCTTGCGTCAGGCTGGGGCCAACGTCCTGACTTTC
TRBV27	-	many	TRBJ2-2	CASMGSNTGELFF	TGTGCCAGCATGGGGTCGAACACCGGGGAGCTGTTTTTT